Listed here are 4 T cell receptor beta chains from one sample, sequenced in a study of cytomegalovirus exposure and HLA in healthy donors. PCR employed 60 Vbeta and 13 Jbeta primers. Data came from immunoSEQ multiplex PCR; TCRdb stores just in-frame clones and leaves some out. The profile shows about 94,000 clones, more than 65% of them singletons. Sample: PBMCs. Receptors originate from a human donor in good health.

As to this clone: A junction boundary mismatches the germline segment, possibly from a read error. The chain has TRBV7-7 and TRBJ2-5; TRBD1 agrees at 9 bases. Germline CDR1 reads SSHAT; CDR2 reads FNYEAQ (reference sequence). This CDR3 is built from 16 residues. The CDR3 sequence: CASSQNPTGGWETQYF. The CDR3 nucleotides read TGTGCTAGCAGTCAGAATCCCACAGGGGGCTGGGAGACCCAGTACTTC.

The rearrangement joins TRBV27 to TRBJ1-5, with no clear D. Trimming cost V 2 bases and J 7 bases, with 12 bases left between them. The CDR3 spans 14 residues. Germline V gives CDR1 MNHEY, CDR2 SMNVEV (reference sequence). For the CDR3, the DNA is TGTGCCAGCAGTTTAACAAGCGTAATCCAGCCCCAGCATTTT. Amino acids: CASSLTSVIQPQHF.

The chain is built from TRBV11-3 and TRBJ2-1, with 10 bases fitting TRBD1. Germline V gene data show CDR1 as SGHNT and CDR2 as YENEEA. The CDR3 contains 16 residues. Trimming at V came to 2 bases and at J to 8 bases, leaving 9 bases not matched to a gene. The CDR3 protein is CASSLQGGQGSDEQFF. The CDR3 bases are TGTGCCAGCAGCTTACAGGGGGGACAGGGGTCCGATGAGCAGTTCTTC.

The rearrangement links TRBV7-2 to TRBJ1-5; D uncertain. CDR1 is SGHTA, CDR2 FQGNSA, per germline. The CDR3 is 11 residues long. V was cut by 8 bases and J by 6 bases, with 8 bases left in between. The CDR3 DNA is TGTGCCAGCCCCCCAATTCAGCCCCAGCATTTT. Its translation: CASPPIQPQHF.